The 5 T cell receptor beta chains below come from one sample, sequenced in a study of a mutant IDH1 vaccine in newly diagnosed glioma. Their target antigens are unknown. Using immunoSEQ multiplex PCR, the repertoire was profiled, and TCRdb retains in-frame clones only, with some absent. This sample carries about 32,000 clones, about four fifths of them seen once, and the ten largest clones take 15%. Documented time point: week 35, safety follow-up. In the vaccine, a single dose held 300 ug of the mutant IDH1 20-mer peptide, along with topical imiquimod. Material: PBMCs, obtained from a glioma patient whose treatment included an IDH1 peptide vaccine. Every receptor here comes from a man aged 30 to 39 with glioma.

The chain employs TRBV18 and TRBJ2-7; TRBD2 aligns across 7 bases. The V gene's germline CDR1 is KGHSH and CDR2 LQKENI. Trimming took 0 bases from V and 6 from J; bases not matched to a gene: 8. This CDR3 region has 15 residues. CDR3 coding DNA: TGTGCCAGCTCACCACCGTTGGGGGGGGATGGCGAGCAGTACTTC. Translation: CASSPPLGGDGEQYF.

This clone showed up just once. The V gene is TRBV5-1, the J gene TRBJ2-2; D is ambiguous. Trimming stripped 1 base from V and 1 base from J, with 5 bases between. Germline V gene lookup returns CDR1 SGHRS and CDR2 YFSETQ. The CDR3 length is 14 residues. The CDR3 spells CASSLYKNTGELFF. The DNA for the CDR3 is TGCGCCAGCAGCTTGTACAAGAACACCGGGGAGCTGTTTTTT.

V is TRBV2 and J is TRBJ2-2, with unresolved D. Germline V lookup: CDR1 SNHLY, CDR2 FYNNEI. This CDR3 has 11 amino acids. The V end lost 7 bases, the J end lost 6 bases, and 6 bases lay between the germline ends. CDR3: CASTVAGELFF. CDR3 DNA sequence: TGTGCCAGCACGGTGGCCGGGGAGCTGTTTTTT.

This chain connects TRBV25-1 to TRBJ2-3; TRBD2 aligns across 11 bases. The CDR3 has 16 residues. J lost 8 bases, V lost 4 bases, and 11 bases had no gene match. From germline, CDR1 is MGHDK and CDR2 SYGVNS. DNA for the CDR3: TGTGCCAGCAGTGGAGGGACTAGCGGCCGCTCGGGTACGCAGTATTTT. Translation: CASSGGTSGRSGTQYF. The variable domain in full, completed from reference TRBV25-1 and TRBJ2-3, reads EADIYQTPRYLVIGTGKKITLECSQTMGHDKMYWYQQDPGMELHLIHYSYGVNSTEKGDLSSESTVSRIRTEHFPLTLESARPSHTSQYLCASSGGTSGRSGTQYFGPGTRLTVL.

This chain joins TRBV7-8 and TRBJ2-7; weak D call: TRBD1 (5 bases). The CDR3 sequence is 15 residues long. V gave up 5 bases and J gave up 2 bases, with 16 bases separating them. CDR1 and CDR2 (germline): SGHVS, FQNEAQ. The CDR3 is CASSPPYRQPYEQYF. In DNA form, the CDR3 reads TGTGCCAGCAGCCCCCCTTACAGACAGCCCTACGAGCAGTACTTC.